This T cell receptor beta chain stems from a study of shared clonotypes between healthy human individuals. Study outcomes and limitations: Compared with memory subsets, naive subsets generally had larger estimated richness.

Regarding this clone: Its antigen is still unknown.

The CDR3 consists of 15 residues. Trimming removed 5 bases at V and 4 bases at J, with 18 bases between. CDR1 and CDR2 from the germline V gene are SGHVS and FQNEAQ. The data were produced by immunoSEQ multiplex PCR, yet TCRdb's version contains in-frame clones alone and is incomplete. The repertoire holds more than 2 million clones, roughly 95% seen once, with under 2% in the top ten. As defined, naive CD8 cells were CD45RO-negative and positively selected for CCR7, with terminally differentiated effector memory CD45RA+ cells excluded. The TCR comes from a man between 18 and 35 years old in good health. Some clones in this sample may be carry-over from other donors' samples. This rearrangement joins TRBV7-8 to TRBJ2-7; D assignment may be TRBD1 or TRBD2 (5 bases each). The specimen was naive CD8+ T cells from PBMCs. For the CDR3, the DNA is TGTGCCAGCAGCATGGCTGACGGGGACGGGTACGAGCAGTACTTC. Protein sequence: CASSMADGDGYEQYF.